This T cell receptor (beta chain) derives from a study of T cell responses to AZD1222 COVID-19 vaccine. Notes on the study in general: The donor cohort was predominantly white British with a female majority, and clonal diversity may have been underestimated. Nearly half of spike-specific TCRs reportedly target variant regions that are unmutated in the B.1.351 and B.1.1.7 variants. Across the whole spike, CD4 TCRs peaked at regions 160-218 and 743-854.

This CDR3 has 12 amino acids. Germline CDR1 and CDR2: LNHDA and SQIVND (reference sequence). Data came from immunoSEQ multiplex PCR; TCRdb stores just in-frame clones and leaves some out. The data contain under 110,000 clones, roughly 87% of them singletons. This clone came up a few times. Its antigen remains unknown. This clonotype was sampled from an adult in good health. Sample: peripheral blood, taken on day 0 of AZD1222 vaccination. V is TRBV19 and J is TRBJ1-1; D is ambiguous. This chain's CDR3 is CAAVPEVGEAFF. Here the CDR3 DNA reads TGTGCAGCTGTACCCGAGGTGGGAGAAGCTTTCTTT.